Below are 16 T cell receptor beta chains sequenced from a single sample in a study of Tregs in tolerant kidney transplant recipients. TCRdb's table, derived via immunoSEQ multiplex PCR, lists solely in-frame clones and lacks some. Of roughly 120,000 clones in the sample, about 90% are singletons; the top ten hold nearly 0.6%. Sequencing was carried out using CD4+ T cells from blood. These receptors originate from a human donor in good health.

The rearrangement uses TRBV11-3 and TRBJ2-1, with 12 bases matching TRBD1. The CDR3 runs 16 residues. Germline CDR1 reads SGHNT; CDR2 reads YENEEA. The trim removed 4 bases at V and 8 bases at J, leaving 9 bases unmatched. CDR3 sequence (DNA): TGTGCCAGCAGCTGGAGGGGGGACAGGGGGCAAGATGAGCAGTTCTTC. Translation gives CASSWRGDRGQDEQFF.

This sequence joins TRBV10-1 and TRBJ2-1, with D perhaps TRBD1 or TRBD2 (5 bases each). Trimming cost V 8 bases and J 7 bases, with 24 bases left between them. The CDR3 length is 16 residues. Germline V gives CDR1 WNHNN, CDR2 SYGVQD (reference sequence). CDR3 protein: CASGTLREGRLNEQFF. The CDR3 region has the DNA TGCGCCAGCGGAACCCTACGTGAGGGACGGTTAAATGAGCAGTTCTTC.

The rearrangement links TRBV9 to TRBJ2-1; maybe TRBD2 (5 bases). CDR1 SGDLS and CDR2 YYNGEE come from the germline V gene. V was clipped by 2 bases and J by 4 bases, with 10 bases between them. This CDR3 comprises 14 residues. The CDR3: CASSVQAEYNEQFF. The CDR3 nucleotides read TGTGCCAGCAGCGTCCAAGCGGAGTACAATGAGCAGTTCTTC.

This rearrangement joins TRBV2 to TRBJ2-1; the match to TRBD2 covers 10 bases. CDR1 SNHLY and CDR2 FYNNEI come from the germline V gene. The CDR3 sequence is 14 residues long. The J segment lost 6 bases and the V segment lost 10 bases, leaving 9 bases of the junction unmatched. The CDR3 spells CATKRGGRGNEQFF. In DNA form, the CDR3 reads TGTGCCACTAAGCGGGGGGGCCGGGGCAATGAGCAGTTCTTC.

The chain employs TRBV9 and TRBJ1-4, with 12 bases identical to TRBD1. The CDR3 contains 15 residues. Germline V gives CDR1 SGDLS, CDR2 YYNGEE. The V gene end was trimmed by 4 bases and the J gene end by 10 bases; junction bases not matched to a gene: 8. The CDR3 coding sequence is TGTGCCAGCAGCTCTGGGACAGGGGGCGTGGGAAAACTGTTTTTT. This gives the protein CASSSGTGGVGKLFF.

This chain joins TRBV4-1 and TRBJ1-5; tentatively, D is TRBD1 (6 bases). Trimming stripped 0 bases from V and 1 base from J, with 13 bases between. The length of the CDR3 is 17 residues. Germline V gene lookup returns CDR1 MGHRA and CDR2 YSYEKL. Written as DNA, the CDR3 is TGCGCCAGCAGCCAAGATCCTGGGGGGCTGAGCAATCAGCCCCAGCATTTT. It yields the protein CASSQDPGGLSNQPQHF.

The chain has TRBV18 and TRBJ1-4; D may be TRBD1 (5 bases). In germline, CDR1 is KGHSH, CDR2 LQKENI. Trimming took 6 bases from V and 8 from J, leaving 16 bases between them. This CDR3 has 14 amino acids. CDR3 sequence reads: CASSRNTGREKLFF. The CDR3 DNA reads as TGTGCCAGCTCTCGAAACACAGGAAGGGAAAAACTGTTTTTT.

The CDR3, as DNA: TGTGCCAGCAGCCGACAGTTTAGCGGAAGGGGCAATGAGCAGTTCTTC. It yields the protein CASSRQFSGRGNEQFF. The V and J genes are TRBV7-2 and TRBJ2-1, with D tentatively TRBD2 (6 bases). Germline V gene data show CDR1 as SGHTA and CDR2 as FQGNSA. The CDR3 covers 16 residues. V shed 5 bases and J shed 6 bases, with 20 bases lying between them.

The chain carries TRBV9 and TRBJ2-3, with a weak D call TRBD2 (6 bases). V was shortened by 0 bases and J by 3 bases, with 8 bases between the two germline ends. From germline, CDR1 is SGDLS and CDR2 YYNGEE. This CDR3 contains 14 residues. The CDR3 nucleotides read TGTGCCAGCAGCGTAGTACTAGCAACAGATACGCAGTATTTT. It yields the protein CASSVVLATDTQYF.

CDR3 sequence (DNA): TGCGCCAGCAGCCTAGGGGCTAGCGGGGCCCCAGATACGCAGTATTTT. Its translation is CASSLGASGAPDTQYF. The V call is TRBV5-1, the J call TRBJ2-3, with TRBD2 matching over 9 bases. The CDR3 totals 16 residues. Losses at the gene ends were 4 bases for V and 4 bases for J; bases not matched to a gene: 10. The germline V gene has CDR1 SGHRS and CDR2 YFSETQ.

The V and J genes are TRBV10-2 and TRBJ2-5, with D unresolved. The CDR3 length is 14 residues. V lost 4 bases and J lost 3, with 12 bases in between. Germline loops: CDR1 WSHSY, CDR2 SAAADI. CDR3: CASSVSGVKETQYF. The CDR3 DNA is TGCGCCAGCAGTGTGTCCGGAGTTAAAGAGACCCAGTACTTC.

The V call is TRBV2, the J call TRBJ2-3, with D unclear. This CDR3 contains 12 residues. Trimming removed 3 bases from V and 3 bases from J, with 4 bases in between. From germline, CDR1 is SNHLY and CDR2 FYNNEI. CDR3 region: CASSEATDTQYF. The CDR3 DNA follows: TGTGCCAGCAGTGAGGCAACAGATACGCAGTATTTT.

This sequence joins TRBV5-1 and TRBJ1-1, with TRBD1 as a possible D gene (5 bases). The length of the CDR3 is 17 residues. V was pared by 4 bases and J by 0 bases, with 19 bases between. Germline V gene lookup returns CDR1 SGHRS and CDR2 YFSETQ. The CDR3, as DNA: TGCGCCAGCAGCCTGAGAGGGGTGCGAGACATGAACACTGAAGCTTTCTTT. Its translation is CASSLRGVRDMNTEAFF.

Note on this clone: In the same sample, other DNA sequences code for this CDR3. This chain's CDR3 is CASSLERGTDTQYF. The CDR3 nucleotides are TGCGCCAGCAGCTTGGAGCGGGGCACAGATACGCAGTATTTT. The genes are TRBV5-1 and TRBJ2-3, with D possibly matching TRBD2 (6 bases). Trimming removed 0 bases at V and 1 base at J, with 6 bases between. The CDR3 contains 14 residues. Per the germline V gene, CDR1 is SGHRS and CDR2 is YFSETQ. The complete variable domain, with remaining parts taken from reference TRBV5-1 and TRBJ2-3, reads KAGVTQTPRYLIKTRGQQVTLSCSPISGHRSVSWYQQTPGQGLQFLFEYFSETQRNKGNFPGRFSGRQFSNSRSEMNVSTLELGDSALYLCASSLERGTDTQYFGPGTRLTVL.

The genes are TRBV9 and TRBJ2-2; the D gene is possibly TRBD2 (5 bases). Germline V gene data show CDR1 as SGDLS and CDR2 as YYNGEE. This CDR3 comprises 19 residues. V was clipped by 0 bases and J by 5 bases, with 23 bases between them. This CDR3 is CASSVGGSRRPQGTGELFF. CDR3 coding DNA: TGTGCCAGCAGCGTAGGAGGGAGCAGAAGGCCACAAGGGACCGGGGAGCTGTTTTTT.

This chain links TRBV5-1 with TRBJ1-1, with TRBD1 matching over 9 bases. Germline assignment: CDR1 SGHRS and CDR2 YFSETQ. CDR3 length: 14 residues. Trimming took 3 bases from V and 1 from J; bases not matched to a gene: 1. The CDR3 DNA reads as TGCGCCAGCAGCTCGGGACAGGGGAACACTGAAGCTTTCTTT. Translated: CASSSGQGNTEAFF.